These 30 T cell receptor beta chains share one sample of origin, sequenced in a study of a mutant IDH1 vaccine in newly diagnosed glioma. Libraries were prepared by immunoSEQ multiplex PCR; TCRdb keeps only in-frame clonotypes and omits some of them. The repertoire holds roughly 69,000 clones, around nine tenths seen once, with roughly 2% in the top ten. Stated time point: week 35, safety follow-up. Each dose delivered 300 ug of mutant IDH1 20-mer peptide subcutaneously with imiquimod. These receptors have no identified antigens. The source was PBMCs, collected from a glioma patient whose treatment included an IDH1 peptide vaccine. The receptors were sampled from a man aged 25 to 40 with glioma.

This chain joins TRBV18 and TRBJ1-2; tentatively, D is TRBD1 (5 bases). With 3 bases removed from V and 4 bases from J, the gap between germline ends came to 12 bases. This CDR3 region has 14 residues. Germline CDR1 and CDR2: KGHSH and LQKENI. The CDR3 is CASSPGGRIYGYTF. CDR3 in DNA: TGTGCCAGCTCACCGGGGGGGAGAATCTATGGCTACACCTTC.

This clone was observed a single time. The CDR3 DNA reads as TGTGCCAGCAGTTTATATGCGGAGTGGGGCACAGATACGCAGTATTTT. It is translated as CASSLYAEWGTDTQYF. V gene TRBV27 combines with J gene TRBJ2-3; no clear D gene. The CDR3 is 16 amino acids. CDR1 MNHEY and CDR2 SMNVEV come from the germline V gene (reference sequence). Trimming pared 1 base from V and 1 base from J, leaving 12 bases between.

J is TRBJ2-1 and V is TRBV11-2, with TRBD1 as a possible D gene (6 bases). CDR3 size: 13 residues. Germline CDR1 and CDR2: SGHAT and FQNNGV. Trimming pared 5 bases from V and 6 bases from J, leaving 11 bases between. This CDR3 reads CASSLGRGNEQFF. CDR3 DNA: TGTGCCAGCAGCCTCGGCAGGGGCAATGAGCAGTTCTTC.

The chain employs TRBV15 and TRBJ1-2; 9 bases fit TRBD1. V gave up 2 bases and J gave up 8 bases; unmatched junction bases: 9. Germline loops: CDR1 LNHNV, CDR2 YYDKDF (reference sequence). The CDR3 sequence is 15 residues long. The CDR3 loop reads CATSRSTGGERGYTF. The CDR3 nucleotides are TGTGCCACCAGCAGAAGTACAGGGGGCGAGCGGGGCTACACCTTC.

The chain uses TRBV4-1 and TRBJ2-7; no firm D call. V lost 0 bases and J 3 bases, leaving 9 bases between the germline ends. Germline V lookup: CDR1 MGHRA, CDR2 YSYEKL. The CDR3 totals 14 residues. This CDR3 reads CASSQEAVFYEQYF. CDR3 in DNA: TGCGCCAGCAGCCAAGAGGCAGTCTTCTACGAGCAGTACTTC.

J is TRBJ2-7 and V is TRBV2; the D gene is possibly TRBD2 (6 bases). Germline V gene lookup returns CDR1 SNHLY and CDR2 FYNNEI. Trimming shortened V by 6 bases and J by 0 bases, and 15 bases separated the two germline ends. This CDR3 has 15 residues. The CDR3 DNA reads as TGTGCCAGCAGGAAGGAGGGGCACAGCTCCTACGAGCAGTACTTC. This sequence encodes CASRKEGHSSYEQYF.

The gene calls are TRBV6-5 and TRBJ1-1; D not certain. The CDR3 is made up of 14 amino acids. The V gene's germline CDR1 is MNHEY and CDR2 SVGAGI. V gave up 10 bases and J gave up 1 base, with 16 bases separating them. The CDR3 DNA sequence: TGTGCCACTCGGAATAACGAGGGGAACACTGAAGCTTTCTTT. Protein sequence: CATRNNEGNTEAFF.

This sequence joins TRBV7-9 and TRBJ2-7; 8 nucleotides agree with TRBD1. This CDR3 region has 14 residues. V lost 5 bases to trimming and J lost 1 base; unmatched junction nucleotides: 4. CDR1 is SEHNR and CDR2 is FQNEAQ in the germline V gene (reference sequence). This CDR3 is CASSPRQGSYEQYF. The CDR3 DNA follows: TGTGCCAGCAGCCCTAGACAGGGGTCCTACGAGCAGTACTTC.

The CDR3 here is CASRGQGYEQYF. The CDR3 nucleotides are TGTGCCAGTAGGGGACAGGGCTACGAGCAGTACTTC. The chain couples TRBV19 to TRBJ2-7; 9 nucleotides agree with TRBD1. The V segment lost 6 bases and the J segment 3 bases; nucleotides outside the gene matches: 0. Germline lookup yields CDR1 LNHDA and CDR2 SQIVND (reference sequence). The CDR3 is 12 amino acids. The entire variable domain, with the rest obtained from reference TRBV19 and TRBJ2-7, is as follows: DGGITQSPKYLFRKEGQNVTLSCEQNLNHDAMYWYRQDPGQGLRLIYYSQIVNDFQKGDIAEGYSVSREKKESFPLTVTSAQKNPTAFYLCASRGQGYEQYFGPGTRLTVT.

The V and J genes are TRBV5-6 and TRBJ1-2; D is unresolved. Trimming stripped 5 bases from V and 6 bases from J, with 17 bases between. Per the germline V gene, CDR1 is SGHDT and CDR2 is YYEEEE. CDR3 length: 14 amino acids. CDR3 in amino acids: CASRPAVEGNGYTF. CDR3 coding DNA: TGTGCCAGCAGACCCGCGGTAGAGGGAAATGGCTACACCTTC. Filled out from reference TRBV5-6 and TRBJ1-2, the complete variable domain reads DAGVTQSPTHLIKTRGQQVTLRCSPKSGHDTVSWYQQALGQGPQFIFQYYEEEERQRGNFPDRFSGHQFPNYSSELNVNALLLGDSALYLCASRPAVEGNGYTFGSGTRLTVV.

The gene calls are TRBV6-6 and TRBJ2-2, with 8 bases aligning to TRBD2. J gave up 6 bases and V 2 bases, and 5 bases lay outside the gene matches. CDR1 and CDR2 (germline): MNHNY, SVGAGI (reference sequence). The CDR3 has 15 amino acids. The CDR3 DNA reads as TGTGCCAGCAGTTACCCGGGGGGGGCCCCCGGGGAGCTGTTTTTT. Protein: CASSYPGGAPGELFF.

This chain uses TRBV20-1 with TRBJ2-7, with D unresolved. CDR3 length: 11 amino acids. Germline lookup yields CDR1 DFQATT and CDR2 SNEGSKA (reference sequence). V was clipped by 0 bases and J by 3 bases, with 3 bases between them. The CDR3 here is CSARESYEQYF. CDR3 bases: TGCAGTGCTAGAGAAAGCTACGAGCAGTACTTC.

This chain joins TRBV2 and TRBJ1-4, with D perhaps matching TRBD1 (5 bases). V lost 6 bases and J 0 bases, leaving 14 bases between the germline ends. The CDR3 consists of 16 residues. The germline gives CDR1 SNHLY, CDR2 FYNNEI. The CDR3 loop is CASREGLGATNEKLFF. Here the CDR3 DNA reads TGTGCCAGCAGGGAGGGGTTGGGGGCAACTAATGAAAAACTGTTTTTT.

The CDR3 reads CAITGDRGRYGYTF. In DNA, the CDR3 is TGTGCCATCACCGGCGACAGGGGCAGATATGGCTACACCTTC. V gene TRBV10-3 combines with J gene TRBJ1-2; 8 nucleotides agree with TRBD1. Per germline, CDR1 ENHRY and CDR2 SYGVKD. The CDR3 is 14 amino acids. V shed 7 bases, J shed 5 bases, and the junction held 9 bases outside the gene matches.

In DNA, the CDR3 is TGCGCCAGCAGCCGTAATGACCTAACTAGACTTGAGCTGTTTTTT. It yields the protein CASSRNDLTRLELFF. The chain has TRBV5-1 and TRBJ2-2, with a tentative D call TRBD2 (5 bases). Trimming took off 4 bases at V and 11 bases at J, with 21 bases between the two ends. Germline lookup yields CDR1 SGHRS and CDR2 YFSETQ. The CDR3 has 15 amino acids.

This chain uses TRBV5-5 with TRBJ1-1; 8 bases agree with TRBD1. This CDR3 is 14 amino acids long. Germline V gene lookup returns CDR1 SGHKS and CDR2 YYEKEE (reference sequence). Trimming removed 5 bases from V and 0 bases from J; junction bases left unmatched: 3. The CDR3 reads CASSWTGLNTEAFF. CDR3 in DNA: TGTGCCAGCAGTTGGACAGGGCTGAACACTGAAGCTTTCTTT.

This clone is a singleton in its sample. The rearrangement links TRBV30 to TRBJ1-5, with no clear D. The germline CDR1 and CDR2 sequences are GTSNPN and SVGIG (reference sequence). The CDR3 has 14 residues. V was shortened by 0 bases and J by 4 bases, with 10 bases between the two germline ends. For the CDR3, the DNA is TGTGCCTGGAGTGTACTTCCGCTAAATCAGCCCCAGCATTTT. It is translated as CAWSVLPLNQPQHF. Using reference TRBV30 and TRBJ1-5 for the parts outside the CDR3, the full variable domain is SQTIHQWPATLVQPVGSPLSLECTVEGTSNPNLYWYRQAAGRGLQLLFYSVGIGQISSEVPQNLSASRPQDRQFILSSKKLLLSDSGFYLCAWSVLPLNQPQHFGDGTRLSIL.

This chain joins TRBV28 and TRBJ1-1; D not resolved. Germline V gives CDR1 MDHEN, CDR2 SYDVKM. The V end was cut by 5 bases, the J end by 3 bases, with 13 bases between. This CDR3 spans 14 amino acids. This chain's CDR3 is CASSQAGQYTEAFF. In nucleotides, the CDR3 is TGTGCCAGCAGTCAAGCCGGGCAGTACACTGAAGCTTTCTTT. The entire variable domain, with the rest obtained from reference TRBV28 and TRBJ1-1, is as follows: DVKVTQSSRYLVKRTGEKVFLECVQDMDHENMFWYRQDPGLGLRLIYFSYDVKMKEKGDIPEGYSVSREKKERFSLILESASTNQTSMYLCASSQAGQYTEAFFGQGTRLTVV.

This clone was observed a few times. J is TRBJ1-5 and V is TRBV9; D unclear. Germline CDR1 and CDR2: SGDLS and YYNGEE. The CDR3 consists of 12 residues. V gave up 3 bases and J gave up 4 bases, with 5 bases separating them. The CDR3, as DNA: TGTGCCAGCAGCGCAACGAATCAGCCCCAGCATTTT. It encodes CASSATNQPQHF. Based on the CDR3 plus reference TRBV9 and TRBJ1-5, the full variable domain is DSGVTQTPKHLITATGQRVTLRCSPRSGDLSVYWYQQSLDQGLQFLIQYYNGEERAKGNILERFSAQQFPDLHSELNLSSLELGDSALYFCASSATNQPQHFGDGTRLSIL.

The chain employs TRBV5-1 and TRBJ2-3, with a possible D match to TRBD2 (5 bases). The CDR3 extends over 14 amino acids. Trimming took 2 bases from V and 5 from J, leaving 12 bases between them. Germline V gene sequence: CDR1 SGHRS, CDR2 YFSETQ. This CDR3 reads CASSLNGMGDTQYF. The CDR3 region has the DNA TGCGCCAGCAGCTTAAACGGGATGGGAGATACGCAGTATTTT.

A word on this clone: This sample also contains other DNA sequences that code for the same CDR3. This rearrangement joins TRBV9 to TRBJ2-3; maybe TRBD2 (6 bases). The germline gives CDR1 SGDLS, CDR2 YYNGEE. Between the trimmed V and J ends, which lost 4 bases and 0 bases, there was a span of 12 bases. The CDR3 has 15 residues. The CDR3 region has the DNA TGTGCCAGCAGCAGGAGGGACTCTAGCACAGATACGCAGTATTTT. It is translated as CASSRRDSSTDTQYF.

This chain links TRBV7-9 with TRBJ2-7; D not certain. CDR3 length equals 11 residues. V was trimmed by 4 bases and J by 4 bases, leaving 5 bases between them. Germline V gene lookup returns CDR1 SEHNR and CDR2 FQNEAQ (reference sequence). DNA for the CDR3: TGTGCCAGCAGCTCCCCTTACGAGCAGTACTTC. Translating it yields CASSSPYEQYF.

V is TRBV7-6 and J is TRBJ2-2; D remains ambiguous. Germline V CDR1 and CDR2: SGHVS, FNYEAQ. With 3 bases removed from V and 6 bases from J, the gap between germline ends came to 5 bases. The CDR3 covers 12 residues. The CDR3, as DNA: TGTGCCAGCAGCTTTATCTCCGGGGAGCTGTTTTTT. Residues: CASSFISGELFF.

The chain recombines TRBV9 with TRBJ2-1; 16 bases agree with TRBD2. V shed 3 bases and J 10 bases; nucleotides not matched to a gene: 7. The CDR3 sequence is 16 residues long. Per germline, CDR1 SGDLS and CDR2 YYNGEE. The CDR3 DNA reads as TGTGCCAGCAGCGCCCCCGGGACTAGCGGGAGGGGGGAGCAGTTCTTC. Its protein is CASSAPGTSGRGEQFF.

This chain joins TRBV10-3 and TRBJ1-1; possible D gene TRBD1, 5 bases. This CDR3 has 14 amino acids. With 7 bases removed from V and 5 bases from J, the gap between germline ends came to 17 bases. Germline loops: CDR1 ENHRY, CDR2 SYGVKD. The CDR3 is CAIKFAGSETEAFF. The CDR3, as DNA: TGTGCCATCAAATTTGCAGGGTCGGAGACTGAAGCTTTCTTT.

V is TRBV9 and J is TRBJ1-4; the match to TRBD1 covers 9 bases. Trimming took 2 bases from V and 8 from J; bases not matched to a gene: 7. The CDR3 length is 15 residues. The germline V gene encodes CDR1 SGDLS and CDR2 YYNGEE. CDR3 sequence: CASSVRTGVGEKLFF. CDR3 nucleotide sequence: TGTGCCAGCAGCGTCCGGACAGGGGTTGGAGAAAAACTGTTTTTT.

V usage is TRBV28 and J usage is TRBJ1-5, with D perhaps matching TRBD1 (6 bases). The V gene lost 4 bases and the J gene lost 6 bases, with 10 bases spanning the gap. Per germline, CDR1 MDHEN and CDR2 SYDVKM. CDR3 size: 13 residues. The CDR3 is CASSSGAGQPQHF. The CDR3 nucleotides are TGTGCCAGCAGTTCAGGGGCAGGTCAGCCCCAGCATTTT.

Only a few counts were recorded for this clone. The chain carries TRBV5-5 and TRBJ1-5; 10 bases map to TRBD1. The J segment lost 6 bases and the V segment lost 3 bases, leaving 0 bases of the junction unmatched. Germline CDR1 reads SGHKS; CDR2 reads YYEKEE (reference sequence). This CDR3 is 13 amino acids long. Here the CDR3 DNA reads TGTGCCAGCAGCTGGGACAGGGGTCAGCCCCAGCATTTT. This gives the protein CASSWDRGQPQHF.

The chain uses TRBV5-8 and TRBJ1-5; unclear D gene. CDR3 length: 16 amino acids. Trimming pared 4 bases from V and 0 bases from J, leaving 14 bases between. Germline V CDR1 and CDR2: SGHTS, YDEGEE. CDR3 DNA: TGTGCCAGCAGCCCTGGCCCCGCTAATAGCAATCAGCCCCAGCATTTT. This translates into CASSPGPANSNQPQHF.

This sequence joins TRBV11-2 and TRBJ1-2, with 8 bases that match TRBD1. V was pared by 4 bases and J by 5 bases, with 6 bases of the junction left unmatched. The CDR3 covers 14 residues. Germline V gene lookup returns CDR1 SGHAT and CDR2 FQNNGV. CDR3 region: CASSSRTGSYGYTF. CDR3 coding DNA: TGTGCCAGCAGCTCTCGGACAGGGTCGTATGGCTACACCTTC.